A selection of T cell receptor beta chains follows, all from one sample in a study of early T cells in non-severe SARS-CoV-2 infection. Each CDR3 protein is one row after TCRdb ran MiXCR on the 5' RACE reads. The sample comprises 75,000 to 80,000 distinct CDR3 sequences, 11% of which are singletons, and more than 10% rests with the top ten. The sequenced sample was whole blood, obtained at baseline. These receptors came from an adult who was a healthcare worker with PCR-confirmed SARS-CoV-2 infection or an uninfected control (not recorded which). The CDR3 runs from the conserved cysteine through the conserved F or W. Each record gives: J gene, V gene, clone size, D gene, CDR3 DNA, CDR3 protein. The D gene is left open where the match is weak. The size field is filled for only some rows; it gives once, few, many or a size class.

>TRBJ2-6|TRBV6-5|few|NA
TGTGCCAGCAGTTACTCGAGGCTACCGGGACGGCCGCTCCTTCTTGCCAACGTCCTGACTTTC
CASSYSRLPGRPLLLANVLTF
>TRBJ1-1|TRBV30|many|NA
TGTGCCTGGAGTGTACGAGAGAACACTGAAGCTTTCTTT
CAWSVRENTEAFF
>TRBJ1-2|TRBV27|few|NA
TGTGCCAGCAGTTCACCCCGACAGAACTTCTATGGCTACACCTTC
CASSSPRQNFYGYTF
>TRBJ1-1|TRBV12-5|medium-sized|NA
TGTGCTAGTGGTTTGGGAGGGGGGACTGAAGCTTTCTTT
CASGLGGGTEAFF
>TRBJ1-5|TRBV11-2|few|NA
TGTGCCAGCAGCTTAGGAGTAGACAGGATAGATCAGCCCCAGCATTTT
CASSLGVDRIDQPQHF
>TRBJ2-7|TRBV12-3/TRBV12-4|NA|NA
TGTGCCAGCAGTTTAAATGGGGCGGCTATTGAGTACGAGCAGTACTTC
CASSLNGAAIEYEQYF
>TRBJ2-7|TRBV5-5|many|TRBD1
TGTGCCAGCAGCGAAACCGGGACAGCCTCCTACGAGCAGTACTTC
CASSETGTASYEQYF
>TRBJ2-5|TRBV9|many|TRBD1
TGTGCCAGCAGCGGAACAGGGGTCTACGAGACCCAGTACTTC
CASSGTGVYETQYF
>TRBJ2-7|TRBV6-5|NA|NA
TGTGCCAGCAGTTACAGGACCGAGCAGTACTTC
CASSYRTEQYF
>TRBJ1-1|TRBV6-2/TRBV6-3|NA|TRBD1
TGTGCCACCACCCGGACAGGTGATCACACTGAAGCTTTCTTT
CATTRTGDHTEAFF
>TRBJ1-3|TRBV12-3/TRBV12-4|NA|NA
TGTGCCAGCAGAGCCTCAGGGGCCGCCACCTCTGGAAACACCATATATTTT
CASRASGAATSGNTIYF
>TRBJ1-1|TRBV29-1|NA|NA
TGCAGCGTTGTTCCGGGGGGGAACACTGAAGCTTTCTTT
CSVVPGGNTEAFF
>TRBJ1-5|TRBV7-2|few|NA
TGTGCCAGCAGCTTAGTAGGCAGAACGCATCAGCCCCAGCATTTT
CASSLVGRTHQPQHF
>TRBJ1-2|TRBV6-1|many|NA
TGTGCCAGCAGTGAAGGGGTAGCTAACTATGGCTACACCTTC
CASSEGVANYGYTF
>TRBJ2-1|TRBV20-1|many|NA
TGCAGGATGATGGGGGTGGGGTACAATGAGCAGTTCTTC
CRMMGVGYNEQFF
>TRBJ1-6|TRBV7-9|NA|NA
TGTGCCAGCAGCTCCCCGACGGGTAGTTCACCCCTCCACTTT
CASSSPTGSSPLHF
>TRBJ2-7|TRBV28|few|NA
TGTGCCAGCAGTCCGGGGTTTTCCTACGAGCAGTACTTC
CASSPGFSYEQYF
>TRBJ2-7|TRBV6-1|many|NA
TGTGCCAGCAGTGAATGGACCTACGAGCAGTACTTC
CASSEWTYEQYF
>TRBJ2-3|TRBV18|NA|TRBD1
TGTGCCAGCTCACGGGACAGGGAAGGCACAGATACGCAGTATTTT
CASSRDREGTDTQYF
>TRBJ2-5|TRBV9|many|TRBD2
TGTGCCAGCAGCGTAGGATTAGCGGGCCTTGGAGGGGAGACCCAGTACTTC
CASSVGLAGLGGETQYF
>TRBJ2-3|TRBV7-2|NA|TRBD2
TGTGCCAGCAGCTTAACTAGCGGGGGTACGCAGTATTTT
CASSLTSGGTQYF
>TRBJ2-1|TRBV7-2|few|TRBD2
TGTGCCAGCAGCTTAGCGCGTATGGGGACTAGTATGCATGAGCAGTTCTTC
CASSLARMGTSMHEQFF
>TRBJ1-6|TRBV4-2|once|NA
TGTGCCAGCAGCCAAGTTTCGGGGGCGGTTCGGTCACCCCTCCACTTT
CASSQVSGAVRSPLHF
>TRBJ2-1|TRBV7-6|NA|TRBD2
TGTGCCAGCAGCCAAGCTGAGACTAGCGGTTGGGATGAGCAGTTCTTC
CASSQAETSGWDEQFF
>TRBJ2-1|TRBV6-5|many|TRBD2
TGTGCCAGCAAGCTGGGACTAGCCGGGAGCAATGAGCAGTTCTTC
CASKLGLAGSNEQFF
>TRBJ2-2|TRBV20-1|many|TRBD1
TGCAGTGCTAGAGCCCTGGGACAGGGTAACACCGGGGAGCTGTTTTTT
CSARALGQGNTGELFF
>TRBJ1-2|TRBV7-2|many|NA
TGTGCCAGCAGCTTGGCAGGGGATATCTATGGCTACACCTTC
CASSLAGDIYGYTF
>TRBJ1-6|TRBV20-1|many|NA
TGCAGTGCTAGAGATTGGAGGGAAGGGAATAATTCACCCCTCCACTTT
CSARDWREGNNSPLHF
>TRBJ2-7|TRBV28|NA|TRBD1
TGTGCCAGCAGTCTCACGGGACAGGGGTCCTACGAGCAGTACTTC
CASSLTGQGSYEQYF
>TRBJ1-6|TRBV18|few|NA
TGTGCCAGCTCACCACCCGGGTTGGAAAATTCACCCCTCCACTTT
CASSPPGLENSPLHF
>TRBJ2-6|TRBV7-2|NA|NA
TGTGCCAGCAGCCGCGAAAGTGGTGCCGGGGCCAACGTCCTGACTTTC
CASSRESGAGANVLTF
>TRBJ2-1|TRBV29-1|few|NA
TGCAGCGTTGCTGAGAACGACAATGAGCAGTTCTTT
CSVAENDNEQFF
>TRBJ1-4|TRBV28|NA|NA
TGTGCCAGCAGTTTTCGGGCTAATGAAAAACTGTTTTTT
CASSFRANEKLFF
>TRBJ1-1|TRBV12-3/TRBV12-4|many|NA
TGTGCCAGCAGTTTCGGCCTGAACACTGAAGCTTTCTTT
CASSFGLNTEAFF
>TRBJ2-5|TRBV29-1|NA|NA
TGCAGCTCCCGGACGGATCAAGAGACCCAGTACTTC
CSSRTDQETQYF
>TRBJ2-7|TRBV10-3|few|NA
TGTGCCATCAGTGAGTCAGCCTACGAGCAGTACTTC
CAISESAYEQYF
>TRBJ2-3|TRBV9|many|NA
TGTGCCAGCAGCGTAGCATCGTTCGGTGATACGCAGTATTTT
CASSVASFGDTQYF
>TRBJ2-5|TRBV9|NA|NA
TGTGCCAGCAGCCCCCTCGGGGCACAAGAGACCCAGTACTTC
CASSPLGAQETQYF
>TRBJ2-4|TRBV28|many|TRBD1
TGTGCCAGCAGTTTAGGTTGGGACAGGGTCCGGATTGCCAAAAACATTCAGTACTTC
CASSLGWDRVRIAKNIQYF
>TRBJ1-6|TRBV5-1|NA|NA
TGCGCCAGCAGCTCGACCCAGGGCCCTAATTCACCCCTCCACTTT
CASSSTQGPNSPLHF
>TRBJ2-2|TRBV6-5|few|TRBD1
TGTGCCAGCTCCCGACAGGGAGCAAACACCGGGGAGCTGTTTTTT
CASSRQGANTGELFF
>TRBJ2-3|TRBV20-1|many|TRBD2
TGCAGTGCTACTAGCGGGGGGGGCGCAGATACGCAGTATTTT
CSATSGGGADTQYF
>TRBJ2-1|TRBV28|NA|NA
TGTGCCAGCATTAGGGTGGGTCAGCAGTTCTTC
CASIRVGQQFF
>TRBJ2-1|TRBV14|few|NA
TGTGCCAGCAGCCGAGGGACTGCGCCATTCAATGAGCAGTTCTTC
CASSRGTAPFNEQFF
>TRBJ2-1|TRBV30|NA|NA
TGTGCCGGGGCCTCGTACAATGAGCAGTTCTTC
CAGASYNEQFF
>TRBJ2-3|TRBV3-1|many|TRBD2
TGTGCCAGCAGCCAGACTAGCGGGGCCTCTAGCACAGATACGCAGTATTTT
CASSQTSGASSTDTQYF
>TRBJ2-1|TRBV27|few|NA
TGTGCCAGCAGTTTAGCGGGCACCAATGAGCAGTTCTTC
CASSLAGTNEQFF
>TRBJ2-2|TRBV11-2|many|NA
TGTGCCAGCAGCTTTTCAGGGCTCACCGGGGAGCTGTTTTTT
CASSFSGLTGELFF
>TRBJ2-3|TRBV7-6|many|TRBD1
TGTGCCAGCAGCCGCCGGGACAGGGGAGCGGATACGCAGTATTTT
CASSRRDRGADTQYF
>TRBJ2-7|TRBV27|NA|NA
TGTGCCAGCAGTTTCCCCGGGGGCTACGAGCAGTACTTC
CASSFPGGYEQYF
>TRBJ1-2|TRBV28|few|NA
TGTGCCAGCAAGCAGGGGTCCTATGGCTACACCTTC
CASKQGSYGYTF
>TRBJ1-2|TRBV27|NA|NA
TGTGCCAGCAGTTTAGGTGCAGGGCAGTATGGCTACACCTTC
CASSLGAGQYGYTF
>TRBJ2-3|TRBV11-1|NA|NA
TGTGCCAGCAGCTTATTCAGGGATCTCCGGGGCGATACGCAGTATTTT
CASSLFRDLRGDTQYF
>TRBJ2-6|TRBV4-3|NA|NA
TGCGCCAGCAGCCAAGCTGGGGCCTCTGGGGCCAACGTCCTGACTTTC
CASSQAGASGANVLTF
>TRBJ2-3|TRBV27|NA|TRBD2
TGTGCCAGCAGTTATAGCGGGGGGGCGGATACGCAGTATTTT
CASSYSGGADTQYF
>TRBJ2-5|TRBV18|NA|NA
TGTGCCAGCTCACCCGAGGACCAGGGTTTGGAGACCCAGTGCTTC
CASSPEDQGLETQCF
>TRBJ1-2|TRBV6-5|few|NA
TGTGCCAGCACGGACGTGGCAGGGTCTGGCTACACCTTC
CASTDVAGSGYTF
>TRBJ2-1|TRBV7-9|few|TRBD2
TGTTATGGGACTAGCGGTTCCCGCTCCTACAATGAGCAGTTCTTC
CYGTSGSRSYNEQFF
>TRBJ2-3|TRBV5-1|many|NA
TGCGCCAGCAGCTTGTCCCCTGCAGGGGGGGCCCCAGATACGCAGTATTTT
CASSLSPAGGAPDTQYF